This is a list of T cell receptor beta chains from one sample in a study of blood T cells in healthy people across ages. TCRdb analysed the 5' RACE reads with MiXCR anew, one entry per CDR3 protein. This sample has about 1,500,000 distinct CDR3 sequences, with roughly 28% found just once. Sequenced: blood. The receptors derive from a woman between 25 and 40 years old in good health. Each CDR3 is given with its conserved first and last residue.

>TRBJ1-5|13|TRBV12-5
CASGQLRNQPQHF
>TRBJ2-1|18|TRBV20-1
CSANPGTSGECSYNEQFF
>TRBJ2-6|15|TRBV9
CASSSYSSGANVLTF
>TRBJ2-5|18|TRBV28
CASSPSVHRRVGEETQYF
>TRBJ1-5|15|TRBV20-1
CSARSSLGGNRPQHF
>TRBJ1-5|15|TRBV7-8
CASDGGRTGNQPQHF
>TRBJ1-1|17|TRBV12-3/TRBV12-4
CASSLFSWDRGRTEAFF
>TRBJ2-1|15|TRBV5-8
CASSSYRLPLDEQFF
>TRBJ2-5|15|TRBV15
CATSRDWPAQETQYF
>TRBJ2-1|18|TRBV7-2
CASSLGLAGKSSYNEQFF
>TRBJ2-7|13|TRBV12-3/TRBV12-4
CATRQGLAVKKYF
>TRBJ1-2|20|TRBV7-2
CASSLRLPAGPAPFNYGYTF
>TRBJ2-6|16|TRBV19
CASSSPGSSGANVRTF
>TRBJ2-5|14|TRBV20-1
CSARDAQGGETQYF
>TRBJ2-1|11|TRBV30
CAWIQGGEQFF
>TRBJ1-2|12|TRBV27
CASSTGGHGYTF
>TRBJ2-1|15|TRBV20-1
CNALWTSGRANEQFF
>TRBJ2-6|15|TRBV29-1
CSVGQALSGANVLTF
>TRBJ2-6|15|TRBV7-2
CASSSRQAGANVLTF
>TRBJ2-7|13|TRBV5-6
CASRETLTYEQYF
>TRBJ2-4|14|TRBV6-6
CASSQTGLANEQYF
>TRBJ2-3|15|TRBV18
CASSEGLAVADTQYF
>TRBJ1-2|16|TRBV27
CASSPTWGQVLYGYTF
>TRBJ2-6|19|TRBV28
CASSSYWTSTLSGANVLTF
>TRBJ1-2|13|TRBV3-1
CASSRSHDHGYTF
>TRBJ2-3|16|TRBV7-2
CASSLVLASSTDTQYF
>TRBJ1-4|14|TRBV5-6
CASSPWGSNEKLFF
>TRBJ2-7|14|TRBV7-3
CASSSGQGNDEQYF
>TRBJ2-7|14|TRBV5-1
CASSFWTGQNEQYF
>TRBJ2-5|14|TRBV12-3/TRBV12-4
CASSLERQGETQYF
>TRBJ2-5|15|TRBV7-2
CASSPGATGGGTQYF
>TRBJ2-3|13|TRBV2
CASTIGQADTQYF
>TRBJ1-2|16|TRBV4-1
CASSQDRGGEGYGYTF
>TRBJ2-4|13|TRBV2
CASSVTGVGIQYF
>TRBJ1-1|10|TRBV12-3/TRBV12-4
CASRKTEAFF
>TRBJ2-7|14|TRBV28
CAGMKRGPYYEQYF
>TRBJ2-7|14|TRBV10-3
CAISAGNGSYEQYF
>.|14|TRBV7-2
CAGSVGRVGNEQYF
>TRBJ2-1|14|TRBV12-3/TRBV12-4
CASSYSEGSNEQFF
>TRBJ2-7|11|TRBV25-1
CASRGFNEQYF
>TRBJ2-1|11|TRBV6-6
CASRSGREQFF
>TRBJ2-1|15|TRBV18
CASSPPRPTGNEQFF
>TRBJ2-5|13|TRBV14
CASSQMDQETQYF
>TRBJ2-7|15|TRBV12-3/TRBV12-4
CASSRKDRGLSEQYF
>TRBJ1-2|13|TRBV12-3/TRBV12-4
CASSLRGEGGYTF
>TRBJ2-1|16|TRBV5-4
CASSLISGRPYNEQFF
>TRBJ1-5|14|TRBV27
CASSLLVGSQLQHF
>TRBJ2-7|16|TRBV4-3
CASSQSRERQVREQYF
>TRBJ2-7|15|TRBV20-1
CSARDLGQGAYEQYF
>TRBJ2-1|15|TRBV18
CASSGRVSGADEQFF